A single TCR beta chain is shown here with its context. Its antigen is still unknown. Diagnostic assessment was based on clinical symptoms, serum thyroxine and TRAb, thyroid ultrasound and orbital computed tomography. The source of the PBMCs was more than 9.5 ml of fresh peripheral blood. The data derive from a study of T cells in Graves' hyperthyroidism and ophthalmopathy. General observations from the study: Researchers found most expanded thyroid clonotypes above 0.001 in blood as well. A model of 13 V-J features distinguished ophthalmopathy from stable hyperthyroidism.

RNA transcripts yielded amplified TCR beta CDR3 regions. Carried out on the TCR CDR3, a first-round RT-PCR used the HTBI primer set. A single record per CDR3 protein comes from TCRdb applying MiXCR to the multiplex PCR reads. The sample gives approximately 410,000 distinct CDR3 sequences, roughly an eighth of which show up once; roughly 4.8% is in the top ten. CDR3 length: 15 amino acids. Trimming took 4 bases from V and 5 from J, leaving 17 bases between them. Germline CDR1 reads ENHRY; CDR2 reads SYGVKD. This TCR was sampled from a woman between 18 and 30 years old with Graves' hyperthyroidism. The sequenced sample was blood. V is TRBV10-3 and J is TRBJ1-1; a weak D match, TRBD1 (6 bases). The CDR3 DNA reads TGTGCCATCAGTGTACCACAGGGAGATAAGACTGAAGCTTTCTTT. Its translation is CAISVPQGDKTEAFF.